The 10 T cell receptor beta chains reported below all come from one sample, sequenced in a study of T cells in Graves' hyperthyroidism and ophthalmopathy. Amplification of TCR beta CDR3 regions was performed using RNA transcripts as template. HTBI primers were the set used in a first-round RT-PCR of the TCR CDR3. One entry per CDR3 protein, called by TCRdb with MiXCR from the multiplex PCR reads. Of approximately 400,000 distinct CDR3 sequences in the sample, more than 15% were seen once. Sequencing was done on a sample of blood. These receptors all come from a young woman with Graves' hyperthyroidism that later progressed to Graves' ophthalmopathy.

This clonotype was recorded a few times. The chain employs TRBV2 and TRBJ1-6, with D perhaps TRBD1 (5 bases). Germline CDR1 and CDR2: SNHLY and FYNNEI. V gave up 6 bases and J gave up 8 bases, with 14 bases separating them. The CDR3 contains 14 residues. This chain's CDR3 is CASSTNRGYSPLHF. CDR3 DNA: TGTGCCAGCAGCACGAACCGGGGGTATTCACCCCTCCACTTT.

The chain uses TRBV20-1 and TRBJ2-7; D possibly corresponds to TRBD2 (5 bases). The CDR3 is made up of 17 amino acids. Germline V lookup: CDR1 DFQATT, CDR2 SNEGSKA (reference sequence). V lost 0 bases to trimming and J lost 1 base, with 19 bases between them. In DNA, the CDR3 is TGCAGTGCTAGAGACGAGGGAAACCTCCACAATTCCTACGAGCAGTACTTC. This encodes CSARDEGNLHNSYEQYF.

This clonotype was seen only a few times. The chain is built from TRBV4-1 and TRBJ2-5; no clear D gene. CDR3 length: 15 amino acids. Trimming removed 1 base at V and 5 bases at J, with 14 bases between. CDR1 and CDR2 from the germline V gene are MGHRA and YSYEKL. As DNA, the CDR3 is TGCGCCAGCAGCCAAGTTACTAATGGCAAGGAGACCCAGTACTTC. It yields the protein CASSQVTNGKETQYF.

This clonotype was counted a few times. The chain recombines TRBV3-1 with TRBJ2-7; D might be TRBD2 (5 bases). This CDR3 has 13 amino acids. CDR1 is LGHDT, CDR2 YNNKEL, per germline (reference sequence). V lost 9 bases and J lost 0, with 12 bases in between. CDR3 sequence reads: CASETLGSYEQYF. CDR3 coding DNA: TGTGCCAGTGAGACACTAGGCTCCTACGAGCAGTACTTC.

A few counts support this clonotype. The chain carries TRBV6-1 and TRBJ1-4, with D possibly TRBD1 on 6 matching bases. This CDR3 has 15 amino acids. Germline V CDR1 and CDR2: MNHNS, SASEGT. V gave up 3 bases and J gave up 2 bases, with 10 bases separating them. The CDR3 reads CASSEVQGTNEKLFF. The DNA for the CDR3 is TGTGCCAGCAGTGAGGTACAGGGTACTAATGAAAAACTGTTTTTT.

V and J are TRBV28 and TRBJ1-5, with D uncertain. V dropped 6 bases and J dropped 1 base, with 4 bases sitting between them. This CDR3 has 12 residues. CDR1 and CDR2 (germline): MDHEN, SYDVKM. DNA of the CDR3: TGTGCCAGCAGGGTGAGCAATCAGCCCCAGCATTTT. Its translation: CASRVSNQPQHF.

The rearrangement links TRBV29-1 to TRBJ2-3; weak D call: TRBD1 (5 bases). CDR3 length equals 15 residues. Looked up from germline, CDR1 is SQVTM and CDR2 is ANQGSEA. V was pared by 1 base and J by 3 bases, with 14 bases between. The CDR3 nucleotides are TGCAGCGTTGAAGGGGTCAGGGAAGAGACAGATACGCAGTATTTT. Translating it yields CSVEGVREETDTQYF.

In its sample, this clonotype was seen many times. This chain connects TRBV11-2 to TRBJ1-6; maybe TRBD1 (6 bases). The CDR3 sequence is 14 residues long. The V gene's germline CDR1 is SGHAT and CDR2 FQNNGV. Between the trimmed V and J ends, which lost 5 bases and 5 bases, there was a span of 10 bases. CDR3 DNA: TGTGCCAGCAGCCCACAGGGTGATAATTCACCCCTCCACTTT. Its protein product is CASSPQGDNSPLHF.

This rearrangement joins TRBV10-1 to TRBJ2-3, with TRBD2 as a possible D gene (5 bases). Trimming left V 0 bases short and J 1 base short, with 8 bases between. The CDR3 extends over 15 amino acids. Germline V gene data show CDR1 as WNHNN and CDR2 as SYGVQD (reference sequence). DNA for the CDR3: TGCGCCAGCAGTGAGTCGCGAGCGGGCACAGATACGCAGTATTTT. It is translated as CASSESRAGTDTQYF.

This clonotype was seen at least ten times. The chain uses TRBV27 and TRBJ2-1, with 9 nucleotides matching TRBD2. With V trimmed by 5 bases and J by 1 base, 3 bases remained unmatched. Germline V gene data show CDR1 as MNHEY and CDR2 as SMNVEV (reference sequence). CDR3 length equals 15 residues. The CDR3 DNA reads TGTGCCAGCAGTGGCGGGAGGGGTTCCTACAATGAGCAGTTCTTC. This sequence encodes CASSGGRGSYNEQFF.